Listed here are 10 T cell receptor beta chains from one sample, sequenced in a study of shared clonotypes between healthy human individuals. Profiled with immunoSEQ multiplex PCR; TCRdb holds only in-frame clones, not every one. Seen here are fewer than 1.6 million clones, approximately 98.5% observed once, and the top ten hold roughly 0.35%. The sample taken for sequencing was naive CD4+ T cells sorted from blood. Subset denoted: CD45RA+ positively selected. Every receptor here comes from a man younger than 45 in good health.

The chain is built from TRBV11-2 and TRBJ2-6; tentative D call: TRBD2 (5 bases). This CDR3 contains 15 residues. Germline loops: CDR1 SGHAT, CDR2 FQNNGV. With 3 bases removed from V and 4 bases from J, the gap between germline ends came to 10 bases. The CDR3 sequence: CASSLRAAGANVLTF. The CDR3 DNA is TGTGCCAGCAGCTTGAGGGCAGCGGGGGCCAACGTCCTGACTTTC.

V gene TRBV5-1 combines with J gene TRBJ1-1, with 10 positions matching TRBD1. Looked up from germline, CDR1 is SGHRS and CDR2 is YFSETQ. CDR3 length equals 15 residues. With V trimmed by 4 bases and J by 3 bases, 6 bases remained unmatched. Here the CDR3 DNA reads TGCGCCAGCAGCCCCTACGGGACAGGGGACACTGAAGCTTTCTTT. Translation: CASSPYGTGDTEAFF. The full variable domain, its missing parts supplied by reference TRBV5-1 and TRBJ1-1, is KAGVTQTPRYLIKTRGQQVTLSCSPISGHRSVSWYQQTPGQGLQFLFEYFSETQRNKGNFPGRFSGRQFSNSRSEMNVSTLELGDSALYLCASSPYGTGDTEAFFGQGTRLTVV.

V gene TRBV5-1 combines with J gene TRBJ2-5, with 7 positions matching TRBD1. The trim removed 4 bases at V and 4 bases at J, leaving 13 bases unmatched. Germline values: CDR1 SGHRS, CDR2 YFSETQ. CDR3 length: 16 amino acids. CDR3 region: CASSPVARGSRETQYF. CDR3 in DNA: TGCGCCAGCAGCCCGGTAGCCAGGGGGTCGCGAGAGACCCAGTACTTC.

The chain recombines TRBV14 with TRBJ1-1, with D uncertain. This CDR3 is built from 15 residues. The V gene lost 4 bases and the J gene lost 0 bases, with 12 bases spanning the gap. Germline assignment: CDR1 SGHDN and CDR2 FVKESK. The CDR3 DNA reads as TGTGCCAGCAGCCCTGTTGGGCGGTTGAACACTGAAGCTTTCTTT. As protein: CASSPVGRLNTEAFF.

This clone was detected only once. This chain connects TRBV1 to TRBJ1-3; no DNA check was done on the table's D call, TRBD1. TRBV1 is annotated as a pseudogene. The CDR3 runs to 18 residues. Here the CDR3 reads CTSSHATGKRSSGNTIYF. For the CDR3, the DNA is TGCACCAGCAGCCATGCCACAGGGAAACGCAGCTCTGGAAACACCATATATTTT.

The rearrangement uses TRBV23-1 and TRBJ1-2; TRBD1 aligns across 9 bases. TRBV23-1 is an open reading frame whose function is uncertain. This CDR3 region has 18 residues. V shed 4 bases, J shed 4 bases, and the junction held 16 bases outside the gene matches. Here the CDR3 DNA reads TGCGCCAGCAGTCGAAATCGGGGGGACAGGGATAAGTGCTATGGCTACACCTTC. This codes for CASSRNRGDRDKCYGYTF.

The chain combines TRBV4-1 with TRBJ1-1, with D hard to call. CDR1 MGHRA and CDR2 YSYEKL come from the germline V gene. V dropped 4 bases and J dropped 4 bases, with 13 bases sitting between them. The CDR3 has 14 amino acids. The CDR3: CASSPPLRSTEAFF. In nucleotides, the CDR3 is TGCGCCAGCAGCCCCCCCCTTAGGAGCACTGAAGCTTTCTTT.

The J gene is TRBJ1-5, the V gene TRBV18; 8 bases are shared with TRBD1. The CDR3 contains 14 residues. Germline assignment: CDR1 KGHSH and CDR2 LQKENI. Trimming removed 6 bases from V and 3 bases from J; junction bases left unmatched: 4. DNA for the CDR3: TGTGCCAGCTCGCGACAGGGGTACAATCAGCCCCAGCATTTT. As protein: CASSRQGYNQPQHF.

This chain links TRBV6-1 with TRBJ1-1; D uncertain. From germline, CDR1 is MNHNS and CDR2 SASEGT. V lost 8 bases and J 6 bases, leaving 16 bases between the germline ends. The CDR3 covers 13 residues. The CDR3 is CASAQVLRSEAFF. The CDR3 region has the DNA TGTGCCAGCGCCCAAGTACTAAGGTCTGAAGCTTTCTTT.

The genes are TRBV9 and TRBJ2-2, with 9 nucleotides matching TRBD1. Trimming at V came to 3 bases and at J to 4 bases, leaving 7 bases not matched to a gene. This CDR3 has 16 residues. CDR1 and CDR2 (germline): SGDLS, YYNGEE. Here the CDR3 reads CASSAIWDRATGELFF. The CDR3 DNA reads TGTGCCAGCAGCGCCATATGGGACAGGGCCACCGGGGAGCTGTTTTTT.